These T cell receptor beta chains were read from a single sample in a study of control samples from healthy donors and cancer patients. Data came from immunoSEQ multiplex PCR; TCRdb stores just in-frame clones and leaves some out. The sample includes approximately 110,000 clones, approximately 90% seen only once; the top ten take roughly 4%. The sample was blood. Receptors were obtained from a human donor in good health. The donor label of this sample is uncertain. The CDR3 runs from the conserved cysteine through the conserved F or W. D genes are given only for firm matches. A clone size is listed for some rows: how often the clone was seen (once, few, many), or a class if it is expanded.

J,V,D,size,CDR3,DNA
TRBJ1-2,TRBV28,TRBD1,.,CASSLGGQGHGYTF,TGTGCCAGCAGTTTAGGGGGACAGGGCCATGGCTACACCTTC
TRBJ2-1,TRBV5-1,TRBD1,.,CASSGDRTSYNEQFF,TGCGCCAGCAGCGGGGACAGAACCTCCTACAATGAGCAGTTCTTC
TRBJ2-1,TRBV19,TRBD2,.,CASSIRGGYNEQFF,TGTGCCAGTAGTATTCGCGGGGGCTACAATGAGCAGTTCTTC
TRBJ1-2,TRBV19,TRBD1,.,CASSILRTGDYYGYTF,TGTGCCAGTAGTATCCTCAGGACAGGCGATTACTATGGCTACACCTTC
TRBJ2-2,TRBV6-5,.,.,CASRTLGGNTGELFF,TGTGCCAGCAGGACCCTCGGGGGTAACACCGGGGAGCTGTTTTTT
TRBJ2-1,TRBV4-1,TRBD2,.,CASSPRRGAVSYNEQFF,TGCGCCAGCAGCCCCCGGCGGGGGGCAGTCTCCTACAATGAGCAGTTCTTC
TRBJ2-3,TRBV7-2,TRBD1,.,CASSSGGNTQYF,TGTGCCAGCAGCTCAGGGGGTAATACGCAGTATTTT
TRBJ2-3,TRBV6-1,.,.,CASSASGGRGIRTDTQYF,TGTGCCAGCAGTGCCTCCGGGGGGCGGGGGATTAGGACAGATACGCAGTATTTT
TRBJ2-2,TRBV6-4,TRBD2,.,CASSDRPGLAGGTGELFF,TGTGCCAGCAGTGATCGACCGGGACTAGCGGGGGGCACCGGGGAGCTGTTTTTT
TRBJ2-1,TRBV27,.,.,CASSLSSNEQFF,TGTGCCAGCAGTTTATCGTCCAATGAGCAGTTCTTC
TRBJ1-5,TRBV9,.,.,CASSPSFGNQPQHF,TGTGCCAGCAGCCCCTCCTTTGGGAATCAGCCCCAGCATTTT
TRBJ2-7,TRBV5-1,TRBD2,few,CASSWESGGAREQYF,TGCGCCAGCAGCTGGGAAAGCGGGGGGGCCCGCGAGCAGTACTTC
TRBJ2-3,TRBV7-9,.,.,CASSLSLQGVGNVTDTQYF,TGTGCCAGCAGCTTATCGCTCCAGGGTGTGGGGAACGTCACAGATACGCAGTATTTT
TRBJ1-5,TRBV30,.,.,CAWSVSGNQPQHF,TGTGCCTGGAGTGTGTCAGGCAATCAGCCCCAGCATTTT
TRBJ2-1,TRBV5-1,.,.,CASSLGGPNEQFF,TGCGCCAGCAGCTTGGGGGGGCCCAATGAGCAGTTCTTC
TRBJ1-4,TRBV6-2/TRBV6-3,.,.,CASSSPTVAEKLFF,TGTGCCAGCAGTTCCCCGACAGTGGCTGAAAAACTGTTTTTT
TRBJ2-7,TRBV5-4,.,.,CASSGGDSSYEQYF,TGTGCCAGCAGCGGGGGTGACAGCTCCTACGAGCAGTACTTC
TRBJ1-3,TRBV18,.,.,CASSYGSDSGNTIYF,TGTGCCAGCTCATACGGGAGTGACTCTGGAAACACCATATATTTT
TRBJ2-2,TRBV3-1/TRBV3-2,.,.,CASSQGSSIGELFF,TGTGCCAGCAGCCAAGGATCCTCTATCGGGGAGCTGTTTTTT
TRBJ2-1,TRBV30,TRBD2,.,CAWSHQRGGYNEQFF,TGTGCCTGGTCCCACCAGCGGGGGGGCTACAATGAGCAGTTCTTC
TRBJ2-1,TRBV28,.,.,CASSYRGRGYNEQFF,TGTGCCAGCAGTTATCGGGGCAGGGGTTACAATGAGCAGTTCTTC
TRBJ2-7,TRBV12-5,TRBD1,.,CASGLYLTGTSYEQYF,TGTGCTAGTGGTTTGTACCTGACAGGGACCTCCTACGAGCAGTACTTC
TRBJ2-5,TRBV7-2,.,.,CASSLGQGTKTQYF,TGTGCCAGCAGCTTAGGGCAGGGGACCAAGACCCAGTACTTC
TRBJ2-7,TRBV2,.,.,CASREQTRPTYEQYF,TGTGCCAGCAGGGAGCAGACACGACCTACCTACGAGCAGTACTTC
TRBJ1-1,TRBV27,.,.,CASSLGTRGMNTEAFF,TGTGCCAGCAGTTTAGGGACAAGGGGCATGAACACTGAAGCTTTCTTT
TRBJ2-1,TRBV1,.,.,CTSSKKNVGDRDDEQFF,TGCACCAGCAGCAAAAAAAACGTCGGAGACAGGGATGATGAGCAGTTCTTC